These 27 T cell receptor beta chains came from one sample sequenced in a study of CXCR3 chemokines and chemotherapy response in bladder cancer. TCRdb re-called the PCR reads with MiXCR, one entry per CDR3 protein. Of 13,000 or so distinct CDR3 sequences listed, around 12% were seen once; the top ten hold 25% to 30%. Sample acquisition took place from a patient whose treatment included neoadjuvant chemotherapy. Receptor source: a human donor with bladder cancer that did not respond to neoadjuvant chemotherapy.

This clonotype was counted many times. This chain uses TRBV6-5 with TRBJ1-1; tentatively, D is TRBD1 (5 bases). The CDR3 length is 15 residues. With 0 bases removed from V and 1 base from J, the gap between germline ends came to 9 bases. Germline CDR1 reads MNHEY; CDR2 reads SVGAGI. CDR3 sequence: CASSYSGAGNTEAFF. CDR3 DNA sequence: TGTGCCAGCAGTTACTCAGGGGCCGGGAACACTGAAGCTTTCTTT.

The V gene is TRBV12-3 or TRBV12-4, the J gene TRBJ1-1; D gene unclear. The V end was cut by 6 bases, the J end by 6 bases, with 32 bases between. The CDR3 extends over 19 amino acids. In nucleotides, the CDR3 is TGTGCCAGCAGAACCTTGGGGAGCACAGCTCCGGGCCTCTACGCTGAAGCTTTCTTT. Amino acids: CASRTLGSTAPGLYAEAFF.

This clonotype has ten or more counts. The DNA for the CDR3 is TGTGCCCACTCAAGTAACTTACTGGGCTATGGCTACACCTTC. This codes for CAHSSNLLGYGYTF. The chain uses TRBV10-3 and TRBJ1-2; D is uncertain. V lost 11 bases and J lost 4, with 20 bases in between. The CDR3 runs 14 residues. Germline values: CDR1 ENHRY, CDR2 SYGVKD.

This clonotype has at least ten counts. The chain joins TRBV24-1 to TRBJ2-1; 7 bases are a match to TRBD1. Losses at the gene ends were 5 bases for V and 2 bases for J; bases not matched to a gene: 5. CDR1 and CDR2 (germline): KGHDR, SFDVKD. This CDR3 spans 15 amino acids. In DNA, the CDR3 is TGTGCCACCAGTGCCACGACAGGGCCCTACAATGAGCAGTTCTTC. Its translation: CATSATTGPYNEQFF.

This clonotype was observed many times. The chain combines TRBV12-3 or TRBV12-4 with TRBJ1-2; TRBD1 aligns across 11 bases. The CDR3 sequence is 16 residues long. V was clipped by 4 bases and J by 2 bases; unmatched bases: 6. Here the CDR3 DNA reads TGTGCCAGCAGTTCATCCCGGACAGGGGGCAACTATGGCTACACCTTC. Its translation: CASSSSRTGGNYGYTF.

This clonotype was observed many times. This CDR3 reads CASSLGEGGKTRNTEAFF. The CDR3, as DNA: TGTGCCAGCAGCTTAGGTGAAGGGGGAAAGACTCGGAACACTGAAGCTTTCTTT. The chain combines TRBV7-9 with TRBJ1-1; the D gene is possibly TRBD1 (6 bases). CDR1 is SEHNR and CDR2 is FQNEAQ in the germline V gene (reference sequence). V shed 1 base and J shed 1 base, with 19 bases lying between them. The CDR3 sequence is 18 residues long.

This clonotype was observed many times. The chain carries TRBV28 and TRBJ1-2; a possible D gene is TRBD1 (5 bases). The CDR3 is made up of 14 amino acids. The V gene lost 7 bases and the J gene lost 2 bases, with 14 bases spanning the gap. CDR1 MDHEN and CDR2 SYDVKM come from the germline V gene. In DNA form, the CDR3 reads TGTGCCAGCAACAAATGGGACGGAAACTATGGCTACACCTTC. Its protein is CASNKWDGNYGYTF.

This clonotype was recorded many times. The rearrangement joins TRBV20-1 to TRBJ1-6, with D unresolved. In germline, CDR1 is DFQATT, CDR2 SNEGSKA (reference sequence). CDR3 length: 14 residues. V lost 6 bases, J lost 0 bases, and 9 bases lay in between. The CDR3 reads CSAKEYSYNSPLHF. The CDR3 DNA reads TGCAGTGCCAAGGAGTACTCCTATAATTCACCCCTCCACTTT.

In this sample, this clonotype turned up many times. The chain is built from TRBV24-1 and TRBJ2-5; 7 nucleotides line up with TRBD2. The CDR3 loop spans 16 amino acids. V was clipped by 3 bases and J by 1 base; unmatched bases: 7. CDR1 and CDR2 (germline): KGHDR, SFDVKD. The CDR3 protein is CATSDPGLDRQETQYF. As DNA, the CDR3 is TGTGCCACCAGTGATCCCGGACTAGACCGCCAAGAGACCCAGTACTTC.

This clonotype showed up many times. The chain employs TRBV6-5 and TRBJ1-1; D remains ambiguous. Germline V gives CDR1 MNHEY, CDR2 SVGAGI. Trimming shortened V by 2 bases and J by 4 bases, and 14 bases separated the two germline ends. The CDR3 has 15 residues. The CDR3 loop is CASSYILGVPTEAFF. The CDR3 coding sequence is TGTGCCAGCAGTTACATCCTCGGGGTACCCACTGAAGCTTTCTTT.

This clonotype counts as medium-sized. V usage is TRBV6-6 and J usage is TRBJ1-1; maybe TRBD1 (6 bases). This CDR3 comprises 15 residues. Germline CDR1 reads MNHNY; CDR2 reads SVGAGI (reference sequence). Trimming took 7 bases from V and 4 from J, leaving 19 bases between them. CDR3 sequence (DNA): TGTGCCAGCACTCTCACCGTGGACAGACTCACTGAAGCTTTCTTT. Its protein is CASTLTVDRLTEAFF.

This clonotype is medium-sized within its sample. V usage is TRBV29-1 and J usage is TRBJ2-1; D possibly corresponds to TRBD1 (6 bases). Deletions cut 7 bases from V and 1 base from J, with 17 bases between. The germline gives CDR1 SQVTM, CDR2 ANQGSEA. There are 15 residues in the CDR3. The CDR3 nucleotides read TGCAGCGCCTCAGGGGCGGCCCCATCCTACAATGAGCAGTTCTTC. It specifies CSASGAAPSYNEQFF.

This clonotype showed up many times. The chain couples TRBV6-1 to TRBJ2-2, with D unresolved. With 7 bases removed from V and 9 bases from J, the gap between germline ends came to 12 bases. Germline CDR1 and CDR2: MNHNS and SASEGT. There are 12 residues in the CDR3. In DNA form, the CDR3 reads TGTGCCAGCATCTCAGCCGCGCGGGAGCTGTTTTTT. Translating it yields CASISAARELFF.

The CDR3 DNA follows: TGTGCCAGCAGTTTGGACAGGGGGTGGCAGCCCCAGCATTTT. It codes for CASSLDRGWQPQHF. The chain recombines TRBV27 with TRBJ1-5; 10 nucleotides agree with TRBD1. This CDR3 has 14 residues. Germline V gene data show CDR1 as MNHEY and CDR2 as SMNVEV (reference sequence). Losses at the gene ends were 3 bases for V and 7 bases for J; bases not matched to a gene: 3.

This clonotype was detected many times. The V call is TRBV6-5, the J call TRBJ1-5; D perhaps matches TRBD1 (5 bases). Trimming shortened V by 0 bases and J by 1 base, and 10 bases separated the two germline ends. Germline CDR1 reads MNHEY; CDR2 reads SVGAGI. The CDR3 runs to 16 residues. The DNA for the CDR3 is TGTGCCAGCAGTTACTCAGGGGAGGGAAGCAATCAGCCCCAGCATTTT. The encoded protein is CASSYSGEGSNQPQHF.

Many counts were recorded for this clonotype. The V and J genes are TRBV27 and TRBJ1-1; perhaps TRBD1 as D (6 bases). This CDR3 has 14 residues. Germline V lookup: CDR1 MNHEY, CDR2 SMNVEV (reference sequence). V was shortened by 2 bases and J by 5 bases, with 12 bases between the two germline ends. DNA of the CDR3: TGTGCCAGCAGTTTAAGGTCAGGGGTTACTGAAGCTTTCTTT. Its protein product is CASSLRSGVTEAFF.

This clonotype was observed many times. This chain joins TRBV18 and TRBJ1-1; 11 nucleotides line up with TRBD1. Per the germline V gene, CDR1 is KGHSH and CDR2 is LQKENI. V lost 2 bases and J lost 5; bases outside the gene matches: 1. The CDR3 sequence is 14 residues long. CDR3 amino acids: CASSPGDRGTEAFF. CDR3 sequence (DNA): TGTGCCAGCTCACCAGGGGACAGGGGGACTGAAGCTTTCTTT.

This clonotype has ten or more counts. The CDR3 reads CASSVYPQAGETQYF. The CDR3 region has the DNA TGTGCCAGCAGCGTATACCCCCAGGCCGGAGAGACCCAGTACTTC. The genes are TRBV9 and TRBJ2-5, with D uncertain. CDR3 size: 15 residues. CDR1 SGDLS and CDR2 YYNGEE come from the germline V gene. Deletions cut 1 base from V and 4 bases from J, with 14 bases between. Looking up the rest from reference TRBV9 and TRBJ2-5 gives the full variable domain: DSGVTQTPKHLITATGQRVTLRCSPRSGDLSVYWYQQSLDQGLQFLIQYYNGEERAKGNILERFSAQQFPDLHSELNLSSLELGDSALYFCASSVYPQAGETQYFGPGTRLLVL.

In its sample, this clonotype was seen many times. The V gene is TRBV6-6, the J gene TRBJ2-2; D ambiguous. The V end was cut by 6 bases, the J end by 6 bases, with 11 bases between. This CDR3 contains 13 residues. Germline CDR1 is MNHNY and CDR2 is SVGAGI (reference sequence). The CDR3 is CASSHPDAGELFF. The CDR3 DNA follows: TGTGCCAGCAGCCATCCCGACGCCGGGGAGCTGTTTTTT.

This clonotype counts as medium-sized. CDR3: CASTQGLAGLISYNEQFF. Here the CDR3 DNA reads TGTGCCAGCACTCAGGGACTAGCGGGGCTAATCTCCTACAATGAGCAGTTCTTC. The rearrangement joins TRBV6-6 to TRBJ2-1, with 13 bases that match TRBD2. J gave up 0 bases and V 7 bases, and 9 bases lay outside the gene matches. Germline V CDR1 and CDR2: MNHNY, SVGAGI (reference sequence). This CDR3 comprises 18 residues.

The CDR3 DNA reads TGCAGTGCTAGGCCCCCCCGGGGGGCCACAGATACGCAGTATTTT. This sequence encodes CSARPPRGATDTQYF. This chain links TRBV20-1 with TRBJ2-3; D might be TRBD2 (7 bases). V was cut by 3 bases and J by 2 bases, with 15 bases left in between. The CDR3 sequence is 15 residues long. The germline V gene has CDR1 DFQATT and CDR2 SNEGSKA (reference sequence).

This clonotype was counted a few times. The chain joins TRBV6-5 to TRBJ2-3; D unclear. V shed 0 bases and J shed 2 bases, with 9 bases lying between them. The germline CDR1 and CDR2 sequences are MNHEY and SVGAGI. The CDR3 loop spans 15 amino acids. The CDR3 loop is CASSYSNSFTDTQYF. The CDR3 DNA reads TGTGCCAGCAGTTACTCGAACAGTTTCACAGATACGCAGTATTTT.

This clonotype was counted at least ten times. The chain is built from TRBV5-6 and TRBJ1-1, with 7 bases that match TRBD1. The germline V gene has CDR1 SGHDT and CDR2 YYEEEE. This CDR3 has 12 amino acids. V lost 4 bases, J lost 5 bases, and 2 bases stayed unmatched. The CDR3 nucleotides are TGTGCCAGCAGCAGGGGGCGTACTGAAGCTTTCTTT. Its translation: CASSRGRTEAFF.

This clonotype was detected many times. The chain recombines TRBV7-2 with TRBJ2-5; D unresolved. Trimming took off 4 bases at V and 0 bases at J, with 6 bases between the two ends. This CDR3 comprises 13 residues. Germline V gene lookup returns CDR1 SGHTA and CDR2 FQGNSA. CDR3 coding DNA: TGTGCCAGCAGCTCCTCTTACCAAGAGACCCAGTACTTC. It yields the protein CASSSSYQETQYF.

This clonotype was seen at least ten times. This sequence joins TRBV19 and TRBJ2-7, with 9 bases lining up with TRBD2. Germline V CDR1 and CDR2: LNHDA, SQIVND (reference sequence). Trimming at V came to 5 bases and at J to 1 base, leaving 6 bases not matched to a gene. The CDR3 length is 15 residues. CDR3 region: CASSATSGSSYEQYF. CDR3 coding DNA: TGTGCCAGTAGTGCCACTAGCGGGTCGTCCTACGAGCAGTACTTC.

This clonotype was counted ten times or more. The chain employs TRBV19 and TRBJ1-4, with a tentative D call TRBD1 (6 bases). Germline CDR1 reads LNHDA; CDR2 reads SQIVND (reference sequence). The CDR3 has 16 amino acids. Trimming removed 4 bases from V and 3 bases from J, with 15 bases in between. DNA of the CDR3: TGTGCCAGTAGTAGAGGGGGTCTACGTCCTAATGAAAAACTGTTTTTT. The encoded protein is CASSRGGLRPNEKLFF.

This clonotype was seen repeatedly, ten times or more. The chain couples TRBV5-4 to TRBJ2-7, with a weak D call TRBD2 (6 bases). Germline-derived CDR1 and CDR2 are SGHNT and YYREEE (reference sequence). The CDR3 is 15 amino acids. Trimming shortened V by 0 bases and J by 1 base, and 11 bases separated the two germline ends. CDR3 sequence: CASSLGGDGSYEQYF. The CDR3, as DNA: TGTGCCAGCAGCTTGGGGGGGGACGGTTCCTACGAGCAGTACTTC.